This record looks at one T cell receptor beta chain sequence and its context. What it binds is not known. The ends were cut back, 7 bases at V and 2 bases at J, with 9 bases in the middle. This CDR3 spans 13 amino acids. CDR1 and CDR2 (germline): MDHEN, SYDVKM. The data were taken from a study of T cell responses to AZD1222 COVID-19 vaccine. Assay: immunoSEQ multiplex PCR; the TCRdb copy retains only in-frame clones and omits some. The data show 75,000 to 80,000 clones, roughly 80% seen once. Study-level results: Clonal diversity was possibly underestimated; the donors were predominantly white British and more often female.

The sequencing here drew on peripheral blood, taken 28 days after the second dose of the MenACWY control vaccine. The V and J genes are TRBV28 and TRBJ1-5; D remains unclear. This receptor was taken from an adult who received the MenACWY meningococcal vaccine as a control. CDR3 bases: TGTGCCAGCACCCGACCGGGCAATCAGCCCCAGCATTTT. Translation: CASTRPGNQPQHF.